The next 18 T cell receptor beta chains were all read from a single sample in a study of blood T cell repertoires in COVID-19. Produced via immunoSEQ multiplex PCR; TCRdb's table is partial and in-frame only. The sample includes roughly 300,000 clones, around 84% of them seen just once. The sequencing input was peripheral blood. The receptors come from a human donor with COVID-19, enrolled during active disease. The donor label of this sample is uncertain.

The J gene is TRBJ1-2, the V gene TRBV5-1; no clear D. Germline CDR1 reads SGHRS; CDR2 reads YFSETQ. Trimming removed 1 base at V and 8 bases at J, with 6 bases between. This CDR3 is built from 11 residues. The CDR3 loop is CASSLPGGYTF. The DNA for the CDR3 is TGCGCCAGCAGCTTGCCCGGGGGCTACACCTTC. The whole variable domain, remainder taken from reference TRBV5-1 and TRBJ1-2, is KAGVTQTPRYLIKTRGQQVTLSCSPISGHRSVSWYQQTPGQGLQFLFEYFSETQRNKGNFPGRFSGRQFSNSRSEMNVSTLELGDSALYLCASSLPGGYTFGSGTRLTVV.

This chain links TRBV23-1 with TRBJ2-5, with D possibly being TRBD2 (6 bases). TRBV23-1 is treated as an ORF (open reading frame) with a function not yet certain. With 5 bases removed from V and 5 bases from J, the gap between germline ends came to 21 bases. The length of the CDR3 is 16 residues. CDR3 sequence (DNA): TGCGCCAGCAGTTCCGGGGCGGGACGACCCGTGGAGACCCAGTACTTC. Encoded protein: CASSSGAGRPVETQYF.

J is TRBJ2-3 and V is TRBV11-3, with a weak D call TRBD2 (5 bases). Between the trimmed V and J ends, which lost 2 bases and 3 bases, there was a span of 12 bases. The CDR3 extends over 15 amino acids. The germline V gene encodes CDR1 SGHNT and CDR2 YENEEA. CDR3: CASSLRAGTTDTQYF. The CDR3 DNA is TGTGCCAGCAGCTTACGGGCGGGTACTACAGATACGCAGTATTTT.

V usage is TRBV14 and J usage is TRBJ2-3, with a tentative D call TRBD2 (5 bases). The CDR3 totals 14 residues. Germline assignment: CDR1 SGHDN and CDR2 FVKESK. Trimming left V 3 bases short and J 4 bases short, with 11 bases between. In nucleotides, the CDR3 is TGTGCCAGCAGCCATGGTGGAGGCTCAGATACGCAGTATTTT. As protein: CASSHGGGSDTQYF.

This clone was found once. This chain joins TRBV19 and TRBJ2-7, with a possible D match to TRBD2 (5 bases). V lost 5 bases and J lost 2, with 22 bases in between. The CDR3 contains 17 residues. Germline V gene lookup returns CDR1 LNHDA and CDR2 SQIVND (reference sequence). In DNA form, the CDR3 reads TGTGCCAGTAGTCACGCCCTCCGGGAACCCGAACCCTACGAGCAGTACTTC. Translating it yields CASSHALREPEPYEQYF.

With regard to this clone: At one of its ends the junction is not consistent with the germline gene, which may arise from a read error. This chain joins TRBV7-7 and TRBJ1-1, with a weak D call TRBD1 (6 bases). Germline CDR1 reads SSHAT; CDR2 reads FNYEAQ (reference sequence). CDR3 length: 13 residues. The CDR3 is CASSQDRNTEAFF. The CDR3 DNA is TGTGCTAGCAGCCAGGACAGGAACACTGAAGCTTTCTTT.

The chain couples TRBV27 to TRBJ1-2; 11 nucleotides align to TRBD1. This CDR3 spans 14 amino acids. Trimming took 7 bases from V and 7 from J; bases not matched to a gene: 8. Germline V gene data show CDR1 as MNHEY and CDR2 as SMNVEV (reference sequence). The DNA of the CDR3 is TGTGCCAGCAAGGATGGACAGGGGGCGTCTGGCTACACCTTC. This gives the protein CASKDGQGASGYTF.

This sequence joins TRBV6-2 or TRBV6-3 and TRBJ1-5; D possibly corresponds to TRBD1 (5 bases). In germline, CDR1 is MNHEY, CDR2 SVGEGT. This CDR3 region has 12 residues. Trimming stripped 5 bases from V and 7 bases from J, with 9 bases between. This chain's CDR3 is CASSPGGQPQHF. CDR3 nucleotides: TGTGCCAGCAGTCCCGGGGGACAGCCCCAGCATTTT.

This sequence joins TRBV30 and TRBJ2-1; tentative D call: TRBD1 (6 bases). The CDR3 runs 15 residues. V dropped 2 bases and J dropped 3 bases, with 14 bases sitting between them. Germline assignment: CDR1 GTSNPN and CDR2 SVGIG (reference sequence). The CDR3: CAWSSGQPFYNEQFF. Written as DNA, the CDR3 is TGTGCCTGGAGTAGCGGACAGCCCTTCTACAATGAGCAGTTCTTC.

The V call is TRBV11-2, the J call TRBJ1-2; 11 bases are shared with TRBD1. This CDR3 comprises 17 residues. V was pared by 5 bases and J by 4 bases, with 12 bases of the junction left unmatched. Germline CDR1 and CDR2: SGHAT and FQNNGV. The CDR3 coding sequence is TGTGCCAGCAGCCGAAGGGACAGGGGGTGGGTGGGCTATGGCTACACCTTC. Its protein is CASSRRDRGWVGYGYTF.

CDR3 nucleotide sequence: TGTGCCAGCAGCTTAATCCCCGTTGGGACAGGGGTAACAGATACGCAGTATTTT. Protein product: CASSLIPVGTGVTDTQYF. The J gene is TRBJ2-3, the V gene TRBV7-9; 10 bases match TRBD1. The CDR3 is 18 residues long. Trimming at V came to 2 bases and at J to 3 bases, leaving 11 bases not matched to a gene. CDR1 SEHNR and CDR2 FQNEAQ come from the germline V gene (reference sequence).

V is TRBV5-1 and J is TRBJ2-7; 13 nucleotides align to TRBD2. Germline V gene data show CDR1 as SGHRS and CDR2 as YFSETQ. This CDR3 has 14 amino acids. V was clipped by 5 bases and J by 2 bases; unmatched bases: 1. CDR3 bases: TGCGCCAGCAGAGGGACTAGCGGGACCTACGAGCAGTACTTC. Translated, it gives CASRGTSGTYEQYF.

CDR3 in amino acids: CASSSPGQDTGNTIYF. CDR3 nucleotide sequence: TGTGCCAGCAGTTCCCCGGGACAGGATACTGGAAACACCATATATTTT. The chain couples TRBV6-5 to TRBJ1-3; 8 nucleotides match TRBD1. This CDR3 is built from 16 residues. Germline V gene data show CDR1 as MNHEY and CDR2 as SVGAGI. The V segment lost 4 bases and the J segment 2 bases; nucleotides outside the gene matches: 7.

CDR3 DNA sequence: TGTGCCAGCAGTGAACTCAGGGGGCGCAGCAATGAGCAGTTCTTC. Its protein is CASSELRGRSNEQFF. This chain connects TRBV2 to TRBJ2-1; 8 positions agree with TRBD1. This CDR3 contains 15 residues. V gave up 2 bases and J gave up 6 bases; unmatched junction bases: 6. Germline V lookup: CDR1 SNHLY, CDR2 FYNNEI.

The chain combines TRBV5-4 with TRBJ2-5, with TRBD1 identical over 9 bases. The CDR3 covers 16 residues. Germline values: CDR1 SGHNT, CDR2 YYREEE (reference sequence). V lost 4 bases and J lost 0; bases outside the gene matches: 7. CDR3: CASSRWDRADQETQYF. Written as DNA, the CDR3 is TGTGCCAGCAGCCGTTGGGACAGGGCGGACCAAGAGACCCAGTACTTC.

CDR3 nucleotides: TGTGCCAGTAGTATAATGTCGGGCAGGGCCTCCAATCAGCCCCAGCATTTT. It codes for CASSIMSGRASNQPQHF. V is TRBV19 and J is TRBJ1-5; D is possibly TRBD1 (5 bases). This CDR3 comprises 17 residues. From germline, CDR1 is LNHDA and CDR2 SQIVND (reference sequence). Trimming removed 2 bases from V and 3 bases from J, with 17 bases in between.

This rearrangement joins TRBV3-1 (or the pseudogene TRBV3-2) to TRBJ2-5; 8 positions match TRBD1. The CDR3 runs to 17 residues. Germline V gives CDR1 LGHDT, CDR2 YNNKEL (reference sequence). V dropped 8 bases and J dropped 1; count of bases not matched to a gene: 15. The CDR3: CASARQGPLVSQETQYF. CDR3 bases: TGTGCCAGCGCCCGACAGGGGCCCCTGGTATCCCAAGAGACCCAGTACTTC.

The rearrangement uses TRBV7-3 and TRBJ2-1; weak D call: TRBD2 (7 bases). Trimming cost V 5 bases and J 7 bases, with 12 bases left between them. The CDR3 has 13 residues. From germline, CDR1 is SGHTA and CDR2 FQGTGA. The CDR3 coding sequence is TGTGCCAGCAGCCTCGGGGGGCGGAATGAGCAGTTCTTC. Its protein is CASSLGGRNEQFF.